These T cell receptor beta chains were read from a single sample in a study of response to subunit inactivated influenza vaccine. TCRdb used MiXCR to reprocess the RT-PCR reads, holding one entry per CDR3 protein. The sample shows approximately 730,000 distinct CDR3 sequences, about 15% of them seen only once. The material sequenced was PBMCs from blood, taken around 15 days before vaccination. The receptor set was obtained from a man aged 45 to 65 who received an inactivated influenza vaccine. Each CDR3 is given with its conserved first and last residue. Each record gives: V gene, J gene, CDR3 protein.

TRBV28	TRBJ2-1	CASFPPSGSGHEQFF
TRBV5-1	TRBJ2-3	CASSLAVKDTQYF
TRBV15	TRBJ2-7	CATSRDRVVTYEQYF
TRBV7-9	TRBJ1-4	CASSQVDTGVFF
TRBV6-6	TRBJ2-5	CASSKRPQETQYF
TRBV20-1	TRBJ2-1	CCARELDSSSYNEQFF
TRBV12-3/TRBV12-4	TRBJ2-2	CASSLGDFYTGELFF
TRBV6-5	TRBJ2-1	CASSYRQSYNEQFF
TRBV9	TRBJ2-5	CASSVAGQGAWETQYF
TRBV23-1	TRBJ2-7	CASSLLGTPNAYEQYF
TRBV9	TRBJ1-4	CASSVGGSAGEKLFF
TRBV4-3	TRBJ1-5	CASSQDLWGDQPQHF
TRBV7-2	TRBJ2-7	CASSLVESYEQYF
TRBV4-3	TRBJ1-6	CASSHALTEVSPLHF
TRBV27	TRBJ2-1	CASSWAGGYNEQFF
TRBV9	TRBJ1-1	CASSVGSAGTEAFF
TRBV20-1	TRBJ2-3	CSASAASGGPWDTQYF
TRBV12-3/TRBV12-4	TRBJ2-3	CASKRTVFSTDTQYF
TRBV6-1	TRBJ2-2	CASSPSTVGELFF
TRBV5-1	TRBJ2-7	CASSLEPGRSYEQYF
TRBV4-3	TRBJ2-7	CASSFRLAREQYF
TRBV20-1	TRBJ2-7	CSARAFDRPTEQYF
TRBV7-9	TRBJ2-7	CASSSTGDTNSYEQYF
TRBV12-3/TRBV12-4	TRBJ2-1	CASGGRQSYNEQFF
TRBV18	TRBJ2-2	CASSPQSDTGELFF
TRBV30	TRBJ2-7	CACVKGLSSYEQYF
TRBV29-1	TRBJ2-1	CSVEPTDRVEQFF
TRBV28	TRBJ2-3	CASSLISGVGADTQYF
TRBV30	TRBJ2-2	CAWSGLAGELSGELFF
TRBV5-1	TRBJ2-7	CASSLEGHLSYEQYF
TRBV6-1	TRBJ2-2	CASSARQGSNTGELFF
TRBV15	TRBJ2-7	CATSSQRSGIYEQYF
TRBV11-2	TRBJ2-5	CASSLNRGQTQYF
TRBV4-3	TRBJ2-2	CASSQRGQGGTGELFF
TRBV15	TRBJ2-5	CATSRDPGQETQYF
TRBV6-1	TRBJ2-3	CARSTDRATDTQYF
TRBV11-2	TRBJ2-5	CASSPFGLAGGPWETQYF
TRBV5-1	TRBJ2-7	CASSLATGQTYEQYF
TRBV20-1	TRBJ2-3	CSARAWTSGRFSTDTQYF
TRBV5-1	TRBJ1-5	CASSSGVGGNQPQHF
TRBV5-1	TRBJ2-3	CASSRDGTSTDTQYF